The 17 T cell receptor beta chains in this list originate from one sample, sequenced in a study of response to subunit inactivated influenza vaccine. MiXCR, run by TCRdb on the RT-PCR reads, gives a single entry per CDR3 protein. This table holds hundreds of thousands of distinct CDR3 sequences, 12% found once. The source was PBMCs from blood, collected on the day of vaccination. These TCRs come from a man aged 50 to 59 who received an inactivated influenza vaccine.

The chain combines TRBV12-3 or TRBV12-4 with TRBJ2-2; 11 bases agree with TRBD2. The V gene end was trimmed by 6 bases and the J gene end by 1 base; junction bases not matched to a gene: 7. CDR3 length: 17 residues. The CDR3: CASSNLGTSGNTGELFF. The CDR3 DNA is TGTGCCAGCAGCAACCTAGGGACTAGCGGGAACACCGGGGAGCTGTTTTTT.

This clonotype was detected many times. CDR3 loop: CASSPTSGRTTMNEQFF. The CDR3 DNA reads TGTGCCAGCAGCCCGACTAGCGGGAGAACAACGATGAATGAGCAGTTCTTC. This chain connects TRBV7-2 to TRBJ2-1; 12 nucleotides agree with TRBD2. The V segment lost 5 bases and the J segment 7 bases; nucleotides outside the gene matches: 12. CDR3 length: 17 amino acids. Germline CDR1 and CDR2: SGHTA and FQGNSA.

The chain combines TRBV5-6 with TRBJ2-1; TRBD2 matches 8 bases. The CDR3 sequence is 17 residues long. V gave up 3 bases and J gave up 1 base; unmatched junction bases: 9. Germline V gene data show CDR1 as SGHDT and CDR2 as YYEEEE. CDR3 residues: CASSWEVAGRSYNEQFF. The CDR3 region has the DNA TGTGCCAGCAGCTGGGAGGTAGCGGGAAGGTCCTACAATGAGCAGTTCTTC.

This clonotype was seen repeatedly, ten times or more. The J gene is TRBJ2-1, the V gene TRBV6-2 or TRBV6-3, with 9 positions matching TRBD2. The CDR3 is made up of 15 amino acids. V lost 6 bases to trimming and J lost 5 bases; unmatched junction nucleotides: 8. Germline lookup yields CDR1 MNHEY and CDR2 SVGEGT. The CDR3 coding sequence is TGTGCCAGCAGATATGAGGGACTAGCTGACAATGAGCAGTTCTTC. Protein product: CASRYEGLADNEQFF.

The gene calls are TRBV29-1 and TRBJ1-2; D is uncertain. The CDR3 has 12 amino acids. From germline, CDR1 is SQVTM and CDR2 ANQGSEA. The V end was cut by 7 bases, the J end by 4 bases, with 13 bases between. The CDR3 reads CSGFSEVYGYTF. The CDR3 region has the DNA TGCAGCGGGTTCAGTGAGGTCTATGGCTACACCTTC.

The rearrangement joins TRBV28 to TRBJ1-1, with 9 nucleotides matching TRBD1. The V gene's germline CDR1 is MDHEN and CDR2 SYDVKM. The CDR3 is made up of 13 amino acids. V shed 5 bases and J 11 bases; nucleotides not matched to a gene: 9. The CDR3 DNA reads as TGTGCCAGCAGTGCTACAGGGGGCGCGGGGGCTTTCTTT. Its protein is CASSATGGAGAFF.

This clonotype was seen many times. The CDR3 DNA reads TGTGCCAGCAGTGAAAGAGGCAATCAGCCCCAGCATTTT. Translating gives CASSERGNQPQHF. The chain employs TRBV2 and TRBJ1-5, with D unresolved. The CDR3 spans 13 residues. CDR1 is SNHLY, CDR2 FYNNEI, per germline. Trimming cost V 2 bases and J 2 bases, with 4 bases left between them.

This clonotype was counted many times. The CDR3 coding sequence is TGCGCCAGCAGTGAGACGAGAGCCGTTGTAGGCAATGAGCAGTTCTTC. Translated: CASSETRAVVGNEQFF. This rearrangement joins TRBV10-2 to TRBJ2-1; unclear D gene. Trimming cost V 2 bases and J 6 bases, with 17 bases left between them. The CDR3 is made up of 16 amino acids. CDR1 is WSHSY, CDR2 SAAADI, per germline.

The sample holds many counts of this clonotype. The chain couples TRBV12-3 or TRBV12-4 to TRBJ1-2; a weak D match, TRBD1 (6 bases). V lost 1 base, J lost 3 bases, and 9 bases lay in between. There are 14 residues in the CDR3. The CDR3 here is CASSLGQDYYGYTF. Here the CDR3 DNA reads TGTGCCAGCAGTTTAGGACAGGACTACTATGGCTACACCTTC.

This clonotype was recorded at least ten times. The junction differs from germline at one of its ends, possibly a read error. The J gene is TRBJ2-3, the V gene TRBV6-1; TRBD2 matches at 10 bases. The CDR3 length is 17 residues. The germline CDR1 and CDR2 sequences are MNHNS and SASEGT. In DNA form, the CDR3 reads TGTGCCAGCAGTAAAGCGGGAGGGTTATCTAGCACAGATACGCAGTATTTT. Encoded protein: CASSKAGGLSSTDTQYF.

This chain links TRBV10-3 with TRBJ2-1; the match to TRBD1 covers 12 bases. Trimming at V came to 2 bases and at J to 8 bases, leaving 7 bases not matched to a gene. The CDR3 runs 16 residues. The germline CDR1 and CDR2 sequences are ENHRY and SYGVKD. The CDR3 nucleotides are TGTGCCATCAGTGAGCCCGGGACAGGGGGCGGCTATGAGCAGTTCTTC. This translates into CAISEPGTGGGYEQFF.

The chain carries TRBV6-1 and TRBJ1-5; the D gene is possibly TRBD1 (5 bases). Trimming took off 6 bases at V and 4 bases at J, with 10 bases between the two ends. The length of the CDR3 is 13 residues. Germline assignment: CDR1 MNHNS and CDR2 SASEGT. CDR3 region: CASRIRVNQPQHF. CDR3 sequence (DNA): TGTGCCAGCAGAATCAGGGTTAATCAGCCCCAGCATTTT.

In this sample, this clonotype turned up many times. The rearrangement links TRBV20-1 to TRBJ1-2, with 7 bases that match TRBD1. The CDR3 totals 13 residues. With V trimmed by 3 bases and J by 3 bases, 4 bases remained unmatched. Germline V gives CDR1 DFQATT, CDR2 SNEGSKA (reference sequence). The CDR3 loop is CSARTGYDYGYTF. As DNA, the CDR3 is TGCAGTGCTAGGACAGGGTATGACTATGGCTACACCTTC.

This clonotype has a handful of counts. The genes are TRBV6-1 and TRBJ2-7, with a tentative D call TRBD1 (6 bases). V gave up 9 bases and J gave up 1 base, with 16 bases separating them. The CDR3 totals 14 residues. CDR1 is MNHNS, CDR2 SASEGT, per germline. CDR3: CASSWTEGSYEQYF. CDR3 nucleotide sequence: TGTGCCAGTTCGTGGACAGAAGGATCCTACGAGCAGTACTTC.

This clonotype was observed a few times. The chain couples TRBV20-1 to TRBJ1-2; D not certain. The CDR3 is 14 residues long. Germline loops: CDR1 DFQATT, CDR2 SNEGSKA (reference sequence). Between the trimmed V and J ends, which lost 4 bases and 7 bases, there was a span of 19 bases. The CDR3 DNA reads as TGCAGTGCTACCCCCGGTGGCAGACTATTTGGCTACACCTTC. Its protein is CSATPGGRLFGYTF.

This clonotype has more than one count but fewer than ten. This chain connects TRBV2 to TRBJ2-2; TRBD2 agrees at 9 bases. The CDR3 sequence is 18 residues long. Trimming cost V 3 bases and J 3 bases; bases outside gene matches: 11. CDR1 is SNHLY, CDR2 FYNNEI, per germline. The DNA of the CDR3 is TGTGCCAGCAGTGACGATAGGGTTGGCGGGAGGGACACCGGGGAGCTGTTTTTT. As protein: CASSDDRVGGRDTGELFF.

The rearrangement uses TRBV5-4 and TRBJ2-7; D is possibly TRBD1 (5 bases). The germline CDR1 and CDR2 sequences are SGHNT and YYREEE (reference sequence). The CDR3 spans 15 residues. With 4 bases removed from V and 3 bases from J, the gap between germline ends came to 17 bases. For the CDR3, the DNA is TGTGCCAGCAGCGCGGTCGACCAGGGAAACTACGAGCAGTACTTC. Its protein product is CASSAVDQGNYEQYF. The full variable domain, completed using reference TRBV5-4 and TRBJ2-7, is ETGVTQSPTHLIKTRGQQVTLRCSSQSGHNTVSWYQQALGQGPQFIFQYYREEENGRGNFPPRFSGLQFPNYSSELNVNALELDDSALYLCASSAVDQGNYEQYFGPGTRLTVT.